The rows below give T cell receptor beta chains drawn from one sample of a study of CD8+CD57+ T cells in acquired aplastic anemia. TCRdb re-called the reads with MiXCR, one entry per CDR3 protein. The repertoire has around 180,000 distinct CDR3 sequences, approximately 52% of them found once; the top ten carry about 1.8%. Sequences were obtained from sorted CD4+, CD8+, or CD8+CD57+ T cells (not recorded which) from PBMCs. All receptors come from a human donor with aplastic anemia. CDR3s leave out the opening cysteine and the closing phenylalanine or tryptophan. Fields, in order: V gene, J gene, CDR3 protein.

TRBV18	TRBJ2-3	ASSPREGTTDTQY
TRBV29-1	TRBJ1-1	SAGQGHNTEAF
TRBV6-1	TRBJ2-1	ASSPNGRGGGSSQF
TRBV2	TRBJ2-7	ASGTTEYYEQY
TRBV6-5	TRBJ1-6	ASSHTGQGNSPLH
TRBV7-3	TRBJ2-3	ASSQDHRRLAETSSTDTQY
TRBV20-1	TRBJ1-4	SAGVGSTNEKLF
TRBV27	TRBJ2-7	ASSSDPGGEEY
TRBV7-9	TRBJ2-1	ASSLRLAFASYNEQF
TRBV2	TRBJ1-2	ASSADHGYT
TRBV7-6	TRBJ1-1	ASSPTRGGVYDTEAF
TRBV5-1	TRBJ1-5	ASSLSMGGGQPQH
TRBV19	TRBJ2-1	ASSIPRGVDEQF
TRBV20-1	TRBJ1-5	SAKGTGNQPQH
TRBV2	TRBJ2-1	ASGRELIGDNEQF
TRBV2	TRBJ2-7	ASEGGNDYEQY
TRBV7-8	TRBJ1-4	ASSSLGEKLF
TRBV19	TRBJ2-6	ASSRKSGANVLT
TRBV11-3	TRBJ1-1	ASSSGQDTEAF